The 7 T cell receptor beta chains in this list originate from one sample, sequenced in a study of shared clonotypes between healthy human individuals (dated by TCRdb to the early 2020s). The library came from the immunoSEQ multiplex PCR assay. The table comes from immuneACCESS by way of TCRdb, which keeps in-frame sequences with V and J called. Part of the clones is missing from these tables; in studies checked, under half for an unresolved V gene and the rest for unknown reasons. Here the sample has hundreds of thousands of clones; roughly 70% occur a single time. The top ten hold less than 2% of the sample. The sample consisted of memory CD4+ T cells sorted from blood. Sample cell subset or site, as interpreted from the label and publication: CD45RA-negative fraction. These receptors originate from a woman in her 30s in good health.

The chain combines TRBV6-1 with TRBJ1-1, with D tentatively TRBD1 (6 bases). V was shortened by 3 bases and J by 5 bases, with 10 bases between the two germline ends. CDR1 MNHNS and CDR2 SASEGT come from the germline V gene. The CDR3 has 13 amino acids. CDR3 region: CASSEARGTEAFF. The DNA of the CDR3 is TGTGCCAGCAGTGAGGCCAGGGGTACTGAAGCTTTCTTT.

The V and J genes are TRBV5-4 and TRBJ1-1, with 7 bases aligning to TRBD1. V shed 3 bases, J shed 2 bases, and the junction held 7 bases outside the gene matches. Germline V gene lookup returns CDR1 SGHNT and CDR2 YYREEE (reference sequence). The CDR3 covers 15 residues. As DNA, the CDR3 is TGTGCCAGCAGCTCCGCCCGGACAGGAAACACTGAAGCTTTCTTT. Its protein is CASSSARTGNTEAFF.

Notes on this clone: This sample includes further DNA sequences coding for the same CDR3. This chain links TRBV5-1 with TRBJ2-7; no definite D call. CDR1 and CDR2 from the germline V gene are SGHRS and YFSETQ. Trimming removed 5 bases from V and 1 base from J, with 4 bases in between. The CDR3 has 11 residues. The CDR3 nucleotides are TGCGCCAGCAGGGGGTCCTACGAGCAGTACTTC. Protein product: CASRGSYEQYF.

V is TRBV30 and J is TRBJ2-3, with D possibly being TRBD2 (5 bases). Per germline, CDR1 GTSNPN and CDR2 SVGIG (reference sequence). V lost 0 bases and J lost 5, with 6 bases in between. This CDR3 contains 12 residues. CDR3 sequence reads: CAWSVEGDTQYF. The CDR3 bases are TGTGCCTGGAGTGTCGAGGGAGATACGCAGTATTTT.

The rearrangement links TRBV19 to TRBJ1-2, with 9 bases aligning to TRBD1. The CDR3 has 18 residues. The V gene end was trimmed by 5 bases and the J gene end by 6 bases; junction bases not matched to a gene: 19. Germline V gives CDR1 LNHDA, CDR2 SQIVND (reference sequence). In nucleotides, the CDR3 is TGTGCCAGTAGTTTACGGACAGGGGCGGCCACATCCTGGCATGGCTACACCTTC. Translation: CASSLRTGAATSWHGYTF.

J is TRBJ2-1 and V is TRBV7-9, with D maybe TRBD2 (5 bases). CDR3 length: 12 residues. The ends were cut back, 4 bases at V and 10 bases at J, with 11 bases in the middle. Germline values: CDR1 SEHNR, CDR2 FQNEAQ (reference sequence). CDR3 DNA sequence: TGTGCCAGCAGCTCCACGAGGGCCGAGCAGTTCTTC. It codes for CASSSTRAEQFF.

The CDR3: CASSSITGNEQFF. For the CDR3, the DNA is TGTGCCAGCTCCTCTATAACAGGGAATGAGCAGTTCTTC. This chain joins TRBV27 and TRBJ2-1, with a weak D call TRBD1 (6 bases). The V and J ends lost 8 bases and 7 bases respectively, with 15 bases between them. The CDR3 loop spans 13 amino acids. Germline V CDR1 and CDR2: MNHEY, SMNVEV (reference sequence).